These 13 T cell receptor beta chains came from one sample sequenced in a study of human CD8 memory T cell subsets. The authors made TCR beta libraries using UMI-labeled 5' RACE. TCRdb reprocessed the 5' RACE reads and keeps a single row for each CDR3 protein, giving no DNA. This listing includes more than 8,000 distinct CDR3 sequences. Sequencing was carried out using CD8+ T cells from PBMCs. The receptors stem from a human donor in good health.

The chain employs TRBV20-1 and TRBJ2-1. The CDR3 totals 15 residues. Germline-derived CDR1 and CDR2 are DFQATT and SNEGSKA (reference sequence). The CDR3 is CSARKPSVDSGEQFF.

Judged by frequency, this clonotype is medium-sized. The chain links TRBV19 to TRBJ1-1. The CDR3 covers 12 residues. Per germline, CDR1 LNHDA and CDR2 SQIVND (reference sequence). CDR3: CASSYGGTEAFF.

The gene calls are TRBV20-1 and TRBJ2-7; TCRdb's D gene call, TRBD1, goes unchecked for lack of DNA. In germline, CDR1 is DFQATT, CDR2 SNEGSKA (reference sequence). The length of the CDR3 is 15 residues. The CDR3 sequence: CSARDPGTGALEQYF.

The chain uses TRBV7-6 and TRBJ2-7. The CDR3 totals 13 residues. Germline lookup yields CDR1 SGHVS and CDR2 FNYEAQ. The CDR3 region is CASSYTESYEQYF.

The V and J genes are TRBV4-1 and TRBJ2-7; TCRdb's assignment of TRBD1 cannot be checked, as there is no DNA. This CDR3 spans 14 amino acids. The germline CDR1 and CDR2 sequences are MGHRA and YSYEKL. This CDR3 is CASSQDRGAGEQYF.

The chain recombines TRBV7-2 with TRBJ1-5; the D call from TCRdb, TRBD1, cannot be confirmed without DNA. Germline CDR1 SGHTA, CDR2 FQGNSA. CDR3 length: 14 residues. The CDR3 sequence is CASRPAGDSQPQHF.

This chain uses TRBV19 with TRBJ2-7; lacking DNA, the TRBD1 call made by TCRdb goes unchecked. Germline V CDR1 and CDR2: LNHDA, SQIVND (reference sequence). This CDR3 region has 14 residues. This CDR3 is CASSIQPGIYEQYF.

This chain joins TRBV23-1 and TRBJ2-3; TCRdb returns TRBD2, unconfirmable since there is no DNA. TRBV23-1 is an ORF; its function is uncertain. The CDR3 has 16 residues. This CDR3 reads CASSLRPAVRADTQYF.

The rearrangement uses TRBV28 and TRBJ1-5. Germline loops: CDR1 MDHEN, CDR2 SYDVKM. The CDR3 loop spans 13 amino acids. The CDR3: CASIYGGNQPQHF.

V and J are TRBV12-3 or TRBV12-4 and TRBJ2-1. This CDR3 is built from 13 residues. CDR3 sequence: CASSPTVIHEQFF.

The CDR3 reads CAISESKGRYQPQHF. The chain uses TRBV10-3 and TRBJ1-5; TCRdb calls TRBD1, which cannot be checked without DNA. Looked up from germline, CDR1 is ENHRY and CDR2 is SYGVKD. CDR3 length: 15 amino acids.

The chain joins TRBV18 to TRBJ2-3; no DNA is available, so the TRBD2 call from TCRdb remains unchecked. This CDR3 is built from 17 residues. Per the germline V gene, CDR1 is KGHSH and CDR2 is LQKENI. CDR3 region: CASSPPGGGPISDTQYF.

The chain joins TRBV12-5 to TRBJ1-2; checking the TCRdb D call of TRBD1 is not possible without DNA. The CDR3 runs 14 residues. Germline lookup yields CDR1 LGHNT and CDR2 FRNRAP. The CDR3 loop reads CASGFGGTNYGYTF.